This TCR beta chain is drawn from a study of cytomegalovirus exposure and HLA in healthy donors. Study-level findings and limits: Analyzed later, most CMV-associated TCR beta chains appeared HLA-restricted.

A few counts support this clone. Its specificity is not known. From germline, CDR1 is SGHTA and CDR2 FQGNSA. The CDR3 totals 16 residues. V shed 7 bases, J shed 8 bases, and the junction held 11 bases outside the gene matches. PCR primers comprised 60 Vbeta and 13 Jbeta primers. The assay was immunoSEQ multiplex PCR, and TCRdb's table has in-frame clones only and misses some. Of about 52,000 clones in the sample, roughly 53% were seen once. This chain connects TRBV7-2 to TRBJ2-1, with TRBD2 matching 13 bases. The material sequenced was PBMCs. The sequence came from a human donor in good health. CDR3 amino acids: CASTPTSGGAPHEQFF. The CDR3 DNA is TGTGCCAGCACCCCCACTAGCGGGGGGGCCCCACATGAGCAGTTCTTC.